This T cell receptor (beta chain) was profiled in a study of T-cell reconstitution after alpha-beta-depleted transplantation in children. This clonotype came up a few times. V was cut by 1 base and J by 9 bases, with 9 bases left in between. This CDR3 has 13 residues. The germline gives CDR1 KGHDR, CDR2 SFDVKD. The library targeted TCRbeta and was prepared with unique molecular identifiers. TCRdb re-derived calls from the PCR reads in MiXCR, one entry per CDR3 protein. Counted here are about 610,000 distinct CDR3 sequences, 8% to 11% occurring once; the ten biggest clones make up about 4.3%. The clonotype comes from a human donor who donated a stem cell graft to a child with acute myeloid leukemia. The material sequenced was PBMCs from the stem cell graft donor, taken from the stem cell graft. The J gene is TRBJ2-1, the V gene TRBV24-1, with D possibly being TRBD2 (5 bases). CDR3 DNA sequence: TGTGCCACCAGTGATTTTAGGACTCTTGAGCAGTTCTTC. Protein: CATSDFRTLEQFF.